This T cell receptor beta chain was captured by sequencing in a study of T cell responses to AZD1222 COVID-19 vaccine. Study conclusions and caveats: Baseline serostatus was positive in only a handful of AZD1222 recipients. Spike-specific TCRs gained breadth and depth after people received two AZD1222 doses. Sampled repertoires all dated from after the peak T cell response.

This CDR3 is built from 15 residues. CDR1 and CDR2 (germline): MDHEN, SYDVKM. The V gene lost 2 bases and the J gene lost 1 base, with 8 bases spanning the gap. Of note for this clone: The antigen remains unidentified.

Assay used: immunoSEQ multiplex PCR; TCRdb lists only in-frame clones, some missing. The table shows some 200,000 clones, with approximately 90% occurring only once. Timing groups of about 4 and about 12 weeks for second doses were pooled. Specimen: peripheral blood, collected 28 days after the second AZD1222 dose. This TCR was recovered from an adult who received the AZD1222 COVID-19 vaccine. The gene calls are TRBV28 and TRBJ2-2, with D possibly being TRBD2 (6 bases). The CDR3 sequence: CASSLGTVNTGELFF. The CDR3 region has the DNA TGTGCCAGCAGTTTAGGGACTGTGAACACCGGGGAGCTGTTTTTT.